One and the same sample provided the 25 T cell receptor beta chains below, sequenced in a study of OX40 agonist ivuxolimab in advanced cancers. Only in-frame clones appear in the TCRdb table, and some are missing; sequencing was by immunoSEQ multiplex PCR. The sample gives around 120,000 clones, 85% to 90% of which show up once; under 0.7% is in the top ten. The material was CD4+ or CD8+ T cells sorted from blood, obtained in a trial of the OX40 agonist ivuxolimab. The source of these receptors is an adult with an advanced solid tumor such as melanoma, head and neck, liver or kidney cancer.

The V call is TRBV6-1, the J call TRBJ2-5, with D hard to call. The CDR3 covers 12 residues. Germline CDR1 is MNHNS and CDR2 is SASEGT. Trimming stripped 4 bases from V and 4 bases from J, with 7 bases between. This CDR3 is CASSGPRETQYF. CDR3 nucleotides: TGTGCCAGCAGTGGGCCCAGAGAGACCCAGTACTTC.

The chain employs TRBV28 and TRBJ1-4; D is ambiguous. The CDR3 contains 14 residues. Trimming removed 1 base from V and 11 bases from J, with 14 bases in between. The germline CDR1 and CDR2 sequences are MDHEN and SYDVKM. The CDR3 sequence is CASSLSNILGKLFF. CDR3 nucleotides: TGTGCCAGCAGTTTATCAAATATTTTGGGGAAACTGTTTTTT.

The J gene is TRBJ1-1, the V gene TRBV5-1; perhaps TRBD1 as D (5 bases). V was clipped by 2 bases and J by 1 base, with 12 bases between them. This CDR3 region has 15 residues. The V gene's germline CDR1 is SGHRS and CDR2 YFSETQ. CDR3 residues: CASSFGAGGNTEAFF. The CDR3 DNA reads as TGCGCCAGCAGCTTCGGGGCCGGGGGGAACACTGAAGCTTTCTTT.

This CDR3 is CASSLALGHTGELFF. The CDR3 DNA sequence: TGTGCCAGCAGCTTAGCTCTCGGGCACACCGGGGAGCTGTTTTTT. The V call is TRBV7-2, the J call TRBJ2-2; D remains unclear. Trimming took off 0 bases at V and 3 bases at J, with 8 bases between the two ends. CDR1 and CDR2 from the germline V gene are SGHTA and FQGNSA. The length of the CDR3 is 15 residues.

This chain joins TRBV5-1 and TRBJ2-1, with 8 bases aligning to TRBD1. The junction had 9 bases not matched to a gene; V was cut back by 4 bases and J by 9 bases. The CDR3 extends over 14 amino acids. The germline CDR1 and CDR2 sequences are SGHRS and YFSETQ. The CDR3 bases are TGCGCCAGCAGCACCGGGACAGGACGTGCTGAGCAGTTCTTC. As protein: CASSTGTGRAEQFF.

The CDR3 spells CASRGQGQGQPQHF. CDR3 nucleotides: TGTGCCAGCAGGGGACAGGGGCAGGGGCAGCCCCAGCATTTT. The V gene is TRBV28, the J gene TRBJ1-5, with 10 bases matching TRBD1. The junction had 6 bases not matched to a gene; V was cut back by 6 bases and J by 7 bases. The CDR3 sequence is 14 residues long. From germline, CDR1 is MDHEN and CDR2 SYDVKM.

The rearrangement joins TRBV29-1 to TRBJ1-2; D remains unclear. The length of the CDR3 is 13 residues. V was clipped by 1 base and J by 7 bases, with 13 bases between them. Germline CDR1 SQVTM, CDR2 ANQGSEA. In DNA, the CDR3 is TGCAGCGTTGAAGGGGCCGACCGCGCTGGCTACACCTTC. It translates to CSVEGADRAGYTF.

The chain combines TRBV27 with TRBJ2-1; D may be TRBD1 (6 bases). Germline V gene sequence: CDR1 MNHEY, CDR2 SMNVEV (reference sequence). This CDR3 has 15 residues. The V end was cut by 4 bases, the J end by 2 bases, with 12 bases between. The CDR3 sequence: CASSSLGAPYNEQFF. CDR3 bases: TGTGCCAGCAGTTCCCTGGGGGCACCCTACAATGAGCAGTTCTTC.

J is TRBJ1-3 and V is TRBV2; D perhaps matches TRBD1 (6 bases). V was clipped by 6 bases and J by 0 bases, with 9 bases between them. Germline V CDR1 and CDR2: SNHLY, FYNNEI. CDR3 size: 14 residues. CDR3 coding DNA: TGTGCCAGCAGAGGACAGTCCTCTGGAAACACCATATATTTT. This codes for CASRGQSSGNTIYF.

The rearrangement links TRBV11-3 to TRBJ2-3, with no clear D. CDR1 is SGHNT, CDR2 YENEEA, per germline. The CDR3 is 15 residues long. V lost 5 bases and J 0 bases, leaving 12 bases between the germline ends. The CDR3 DNA sequence: TGTGCCAGCAGCCCCGACGGATATAGCACAGATACGCAGTATTTT. The encoded protein is CASSPDGYSTDTQYF. The complete variable domain, with remaining parts taken from reference TRBV11-3 and TRBJ2-3, reads EAGVVQSPRYKIIEKKQPVAFWCNPISGHNTLYWYLQNLGQGPELLIRYENEEAVDDSQLPKDRFSAERLKGVDSTLKIQPAELGDSAVYLCASSPDGYSTDTQYFGPGTRLTVL.

This clone appeared once. V gene TRBV4-3 combines with J gene TRBJ1-4; D call uncertain. This CDR3 contains 17 residues. V was shortened by 0 bases and J by 0 bases, with 11 bases between the two germline ends. Germline CDR1 and CDR2: LGHNA and YSLEER. In DNA form, the CDR3 reads TGCGCCAGCAGCCAAGATGGTAGAGGCGCAACTAATGAAAAACTGTTTTTT. Encoded protein: CASSQDGRGATNEKLFF.

This rearrangement joins TRBV6-5 to TRBJ2-3; 8 bases line up with TRBD1. The germline CDR1 and CDR2 sequences are MNHEY and SVGAGI. This CDR3 is built from 15 residues. Losses at the gene ends were 6 bases for V and 10 bases for J; bases not matched to a gene: 15. The DNA of the CDR3 is TGTGCCAGCAGCGACAGGGGCCCCATTCGGATCGCGCAGTATTTT. Translating it yields CASSDRGPIRIAQYF.

The chain carries TRBV7-2 and TRBJ1-4; D possibly corresponds to TRBD1 (6 bases). The CDR3 spans 15 residues. V dropped 2 bases and J dropped 5 bases, with 12 bases sitting between them. In germline, CDR1 is SGHTA, CDR2 FQGNSA. As DNA, the CDR3 is TGTGCCAGCAGCTTAAGGACAGACTCAAATGAAAAACTGTTTTTT. Translated: CASSLRTDSNEKLFF.

This clone showed up just a few times. V and J are TRBV27 and TRBJ2-7, with 9 nucleotides matching TRBD2. With V trimmed by 7 bases and J by 3 bases, 10 bases remained unmatched. There are 15 residues in the CDR3. Germline CDR1 reads MNHEY; CDR2 reads SMNVEV (reference sequence). CDR3 coding DNA: TGTGCCAGCAAAACCCGCGGGGGGGGGCTCTACGAGCAGTACTTC. Its translation is CASKTRGGGLYEQYF.

The V call is TRBV20-1, the J call TRBJ2-1, with D unclear. Germline CDR1 DFQATT, CDR2 SNEGSKA (reference sequence). The CDR3 contains 11 residues. CDR3: CTSTPYREQFF. CDR3 in DNA: TGCACCTCTACACCTTACCGGGAGCAGTTCTTC.

The chain combines TRBV7-2 with TRBJ2-1; no definite D call. The germline gives CDR1 SGHTA, CDR2 FQGNSA. Trimming pared 1 base from V and 0 bases from J, leaving 7 bases between. The CDR3 runs 15 residues. Here the CDR3 reads CASSLGPSSYNEQFF. CDR3 bases: TGTGCCAGCAGCTTAGGGCCCTCCTCCTACAATGAGCAGTTCTTC.

CDR3 sequence (DNA): TGTGCCAGCACCCCCGGGACAGGGGGCATTGACGAGCAGTACTTC. This sequence encodes CASTPGTGGIDEQYF. This chain uses TRBV18 with TRBJ2-7; 12 nucleotides agree with TRBD1. This CDR3 is 15 amino acids long. Looked up from germline, CDR1 is KGHSH and CDR2 is LQKENI. Trimming removed 8 bases from V and 5 bases from J; junction bases left unmatched: 10. The whole variable domain, remainder taken from reference TRBV18 and TRBJ2-7, is NAGVMQNPRHLVRRRGQEARLRCSPMKGHSHVYWYRQLPEEGLKFMVYLQKENIIDESGMPKERFSAEFPKEGPSILRIQQVVRGDSAAYFCASTPGTGGIDEQYFGPGTRLTVT.

The chain uses TRBV27 and TRBJ1-5; 7 nucleotides match TRBD1. This CDR3 has 15 amino acids. Germline V CDR1 and CDR2: MNHEY, SMNVEV (reference sequence). After removal of 3 bases from V and 5 bases from J, the junction contained 7 bases not matched to a gene. The CDR3 is CASSLSRQGDQPQHF. The CDR3, as DNA: TGTGCCAGCAGTTTGTCGCGACAGGGAGATCAGCCCCAGCATTTT.

The chain is built from TRBV2 and TRBJ1-4; no definite D call. CDR1 is SNHLY, CDR2 FYNNEI, per germline. Trimming left V 6 bases short and J 8 bases short, with 10 bases between. This CDR3 contains 12 residues. The CDR3 DNA is TGTGCCAGCAGAAGGGCGGGGGAAAAACTGTTTTTT. Translation: CASRRAGEKLFF.

The CDR3: CASSRASQNYGYTF. The CDR3 nucleotides are TGTGCCAGCAGTCGGGCCTCCCAAAACTATGGCTACACCTTC. The chain carries TRBV6-6 and TRBJ1-2; D uncertain. V lost 5 bases and J lost 2, with 12 bases in between. Germline-derived CDR1 and CDR2 are MNHNY and SVGAGI (reference sequence). The CDR3 has 14 amino acids.

The V call is TRBV7-2, the J call TRBJ1-1; no clear D. Trimming shortened V by 3 bases and J by 1 base, and 6 bases separated the two germline ends. The CDR3 consists of 13 residues. Germline V gives CDR1 SGHTA, CDR2 FQGNSA. The CDR3 reads CASSFDGNTEAFF. The CDR3, as DNA: TGTGCCAGCAGCTTTGACGGGAACACTGAAGCTTTCTTT.

The rearrangement links TRBV19 to TRBJ2-7; tentatively, D is TRBD1 or TRBD2 (5 bases each). Germline V gene sequence: CDR1 LNHDA, CDR2 SQIVND (reference sequence). The CDR3 consists of 16 residues. Between the trimmed V and J ends, which lost 5 bases and 4 bases, there was a span of 21 bases. The CDR3 reads CASSLIAGTVPYEQYF. CDR3 bases: TGTGCCAGTAGTCTTATTGCCGGGACGGTACCTTACGAGCAGTACTTC.

The J gene is TRBJ2-1, the V gene TRBV4-3, with D perhaps assigned TRBD1 or TRBD2 (6 bases each). The V gene lost 4 bases and the J gene lost 6 bases, with 13 bases spanning the gap. Germline lookup yields CDR1 LGHNA and CDR2 YSLEER. CDR3 length: 14 residues. This chain's CDR3 is CASSPFEGGNEQFF. CDR3 DNA sequence: TGCGCCAGCAGCCCCTTTGAGGGGGGCAATGAGCAGTTCTTC.

The DNA of the CDR3 is TGTGCCAGCAGGTCTCTAGCGGGGCAATACAATGAGCAGTTCTTC. Its translation: CASRSLAGQYNEQFF. This sequence joins TRBV6-5 and TRBJ2-1; 9 bases line up with TRBD2. The CDR3 is 15 amino acids. V gave up 6 bases and J gave up 4 bases; unmatched junction bases: 7. The germline V gene has CDR1 MNHEY and CDR2 SVGAGI.

The rearrangement uses TRBV5-1 and TRBJ2-7, with TRBD2 matching 7 bases. This CDR3 spans 14 amino acids. Germline V gene lookup returns CDR1 SGHRS and CDR2 YFSETQ. After removal of 3 bases from V and 6 bases from J, the junction contained 9 bases not matched to a gene. This CDR3 is CASSSSGDLSEQYF. The CDR3 DNA follows: TGCGCCAGCAGCTCGAGCGGGGACCTCTCCGAGCAGTACTTC.